These 23 T cell receptor beta chains originate from one sample sequenced in a study of blood T cells in healthy people across ages. Then a second PCR, running about 6 to 12 cycles, was carried out with a sample-barcoded 5' primer and a J-beta primer mix. TCRdb reprocessed the 5' RACE reads via MiXCR and lists one record per CDR3 protein. The table records some 1.7 million distinct CDR3 sequences, roughly 27% of them present only once. Material: blood. These receptors came from a woman in her twenties or thirties in good health.

The V call is TRBV5-1, the J call TRBJ1-5; weak D call: TRBD1 (5 bases). The V gene lost 1 base and the J gene lost 5 bases, with 13 bases spanning the gap. The CDR3 has 15 amino acids. CDR1 is SGHRS, CDR2 YFSETQ, per germline. CDR3 sequence (DNA): TGCGCCAGCAGCTTGCGTGGGGGGTCGGATCAGCCCCAGCATTTT. This gives the protein CASSLRGGSDQPQHF.

This clonotype was counted at least ten times. This chain joins TRBV5-1 and TRBJ2-7; D is possibly TRBD1 (6 bases). The germline CDR1 and CDR2 sequences are SGHRS and YFSETQ. Deletions cut 0 bases from V and 4 bases from J, with 11 bases between. This CDR3 is 14 amino acids long. CDR3 in amino acids: CASSLGQDPYEQYF. In nucleotides, the CDR3 is TGCGCCAGCAGCTTGGGACAGGATCCTTACGAGCAGTACTTC. The full variable domain, with the rest looked up from reference TRBV5-1 and TRBJ2-7, is KAGVTQTPRYLIKTRGQQVTLSCSPISGHRSVSWYQQTPGQGLQFLFEYFSETQRNKGNFPGRFSGRQFSNSRSEMNVSTLELGDSALYLCASSLGQDPYEQYFGPGTRLTVT.

The table lists this clonotype with a few counts. The J gene is TRBJ1-4, the V gene TRBV20-1; D may be TRBD1 (6 bases). This CDR3 spans 12 amino acids. Germline values: CDR1 DFQATT, CDR2 SNEGSKA (reference sequence). V lost 6 bases, J lost 10 bases, and 15 bases lay in between. CDR3: CSALPDSGKLFF. The CDR3 DNA follows: TGCAGTGCCCTCCCGGACAGCGGAAAACTGTTTTTT.

DNA for the CDR3: TGCGCCAGCAGCCAAGGAGGGCCCGCTACGCAGTATTTT. It yields the protein CASSQGGPATQYF. V is TRBV4-1 and J is TRBJ2-3, with D possibly being TRBD2 (5 bases). This CDR3 region has 13 residues. With 1 base removed from V and 8 bases from J, the gap between germline ends came to 10 bases. The germline V gene encodes CDR1 MGHRA and CDR2 YSYEKL.

This clonotype has only a few counts. The rearrangement joins TRBV5-1 to TRBJ1-1; TRBD1 matches 7 bases. This CDR3 has 13 amino acids. Trimming removed 3 bases from V and 7 bases from J; junction bases left unmatched: 6. Germline V gives CDR1 SGHRS, CDR2 YFSETQ. CDR3 residues: CASSSGQEDEAFF. The CDR3 nucleotides are TGCGCCAGCAGCTCTGGACAGGAGGATGAAGCTTTCTTT.

The V gene is TRBV3-1, the J gene TRBJ2-3, with D possibly TRBD2 on 6 matching bases. Trimming took 6 bases from V and 1 from J, leaving 20 bases between them. The CDR3 covers 17 residues. The germline CDR1 and CDR2 sequences are LGHDT and YNNKEL (reference sequence). Here the CDR3 DNA reads TGTGCCAGCAGTAAGAGACGGGCTAGCGATGGCACAGATACGCAGTATTTT. It specifies CASSKRRASDGTDTQYF.

This clonotype was found a few times. The chain employs TRBV20-1 and TRBJ1-1; TRBD1 matches 8 bases. Per germline, CDR1 DFQATT and CDR2 SNEGSKA (reference sequence). The CDR3 covers 11 residues. V was pared by 5 bases and J by 13 bases, with 9 bases of the junction left unmatched. The CDR3 reads CSASTGVFSFF. The CDR3 DNA follows: TGCAGTGCTTCGACAGGGGTTTTTAGTTTCTTT.

This clonotype was seen many times. A junction end diverges from the germline sequence, so it may reflect a read error. This chain joins TRBV12-3 or TRBV12-4 and TRBJ2-1, with TRBD2 identical over 9 bases. The CDR3 extends over 15 amino acids. CDR3 in amino acids: CASSPSGGPYNEQFF. As DNA, the CDR3 is TGCGCCAGCAGTCCAAGCGGGGGGCCCTACAATGAGCAGTTCTTC.

The chain uses TRBV7-9 and TRBJ2-6; D gene uncertain. CDR1 and CDR2 (germline): SEHNR, FQNEAQ (reference sequence). The length of the CDR3 is 16 residues. The V end was cut by 5 bases, the J end by 4 bases, with 15 bases between. CDR3 in DNA: TGTGCCAGCAGCCCTGGACGCCCCATGGGGGCCAACGTCCTGACTTTC. Residues: CASSPGRPMGANVLTF.

This clonotype was seen only a few times. This chain links TRBV12-5 with TRBJ2-1, with 7 bases aligning to TRBD2. The CDR3 sequence is 16 residues long. The trim removed 6 bases at V and 0 bases at J, leaving 8 bases unmatched. Germline V gene sequence: CDR1 LGHNT, CDR2 FRNRAP. The DNA for the CDR3 is TGTGCTAGTGGGACGGCGGGAGCCAGCTCCTACAATGAGCAGTTCTTC. This translates into CASGTAGASSYNEQFF.

This clonotype was detected a few times. The chain uses TRBV6-6 and TRBJ2-3, with 12 bases lining up with TRBD2. The germline V gene has CDR1 MNHNY and CDR2 SVGAGI (reference sequence). V lost 7 bases, J lost 5 bases, and 4 bases stayed unmatched. CDR3 length: 14 amino acids. CDR3 in amino acids: CASTSGGARDTQYF. The CDR3 DNA is TGTGCCAGCACTAGCGGGGGGGCTAGAGATACGCAGTATTTT.

The V gene is TRBV4-3, the J gene TRBJ2-1; tentative D call: TRBD1 (5 bases). CDR3 length equals 15 residues. Germline lookup yields CDR1 LGHNA and CDR2 YSLEER. Deletions cut 0 bases from V and 4 bases from J, with 10 bases between. CDR3 amino acids: CASSQDARQYNEQFF. The CDR3 nucleotides read TGCGCCAGCAGCCAAGATGCACGACAGTACAATGAGCAGTTCTTC.

Details on this clonotype: Its ends do not fully match the called genes, so a read error is possible. The CDR3 is CAWSVSTGGGSPLQF. DNA for the CDR3: TGTGCCTGGAGTGTAAGCACCGGGGGCGGTTCACCCCTCCAGTTT. This chain uses TRBV30 with TRBJ1-6; the D gene is possibly TRBD1 (6 bases). Germline V gene data show CDR1 as GTSNPN and CDR2 as SVGIG (reference sequence). CDR3 length: 15 amino acids.

The chain joins TRBV5-1 to TRBJ2-7, with 9 bases aligning to TRBD1. CDR3 length: 15 amino acids. Per germline, CDR1 SGHRS and CDR2 YFSETQ. The J segment lost 0 bases and the V segment lost 4 bases, leaving 5 bases of the junction unmatched. CDR3 nucleotide sequence: TGCGCCAGCAGCGGATCGACAGGGGGCTCCTACGAGCAGTACTTC. Translation: CASSGSTGGSYEQYF.

This clonotype was recorded a few times. The chain uses TRBV3-1 and TRBJ2-5, with 13 bases fitting TRBD2. CDR1 and CDR2 from the germline V gene are LGHDT and YNNKEL (reference sequence). With 0 bases clipped from V and 5 bases from J, the junction kept 3 bases outside the gene matches. The CDR3 runs 16 residues. CDR3: CASSQETSGGVETQYF. The CDR3 DNA follows: TGTGCCAGCAGCCAAGAAACTAGCGGGGGGGTTGAGACCCAGTACTTC.

This clonotype was counted a few times. The chain recombines TRBV6-2 or TRBV6-3 with TRBJ2-1; no reliable D call. The CDR3 has 12 amino acids. V was trimmed by 5 bases and J by 10 bases, leaving 12 bases between them. Germline V CDR1 and CDR2: MNHEY, SVGEGT. The CDR3 is CASSLPVYEQFF. For the CDR3, the DNA is TGTGCCAGCAGTCTTCCGGTTTACGAGCAGTTCTTC.

The V gene is TRBV20-1, the J gene TRBJ1-5; 11 positions match TRBD1. This CDR3 region has 14 residues. The ends lost 2 bases at V and 5 bases at J; junction bases unmatched: 2. Germline lookup yields CDR1 DFQATT and CDR2 SNEGSKA (reference sequence). The CDR3 is CSARWGQGDQPQHF. The CDR3 coding sequence is TGCAGTGCTAGATGGGGACAGGGGGATCAGCCCCAGCATTTT.

This clonotype has just a few counts. This sequence joins TRBV6-1 and TRBJ2-4; a possible D gene is TRBD1 (6 bases). V was shortened by 2 bases and J by 14 bases, with 10 bases between the two germline ends. The CDR3 contains 11 residues. Per germline, CDR1 MNHNS and CDR2 SASEGT. The CDR3 region is CASSEPTGEYF. The CDR3 DNA reads TGTGCCAGCAGTGAACCGACAGGAGAGTACTTC.

This sequence joins TRBV7-9 and TRBJ1-6; no reliable D call. The CDR3 sequence is 13 residues long. V was trimmed by 5 bases and J by 9 bases, leaving 11 bases between them. Germline V gives CDR1 SEHNR, CDR2 FQNEAQ (reference sequence). CDR3 loop: CASSLPIGSPLHF. For the CDR3, the DNA is TGTGCCAGCAGCCTACCTATCGGTTCACCCCTCCACTTT.

The chain has TRBV10-3 and TRBJ1-1, with D perhaps TRBD1 (6 bases). Trimming stripped 4 bases from V and 0 bases from J, with 9 bases between. This CDR3 comprises 14 residues. The germline gives CDR1 ENHRY, CDR2 SYGVKD. CDR3 in DNA: TGTGCCATCAGTGCGCAGGGGCTGAACACTGAAGCTTTCTTT. Its translation: CAISAQGLNTEAFF.

This clonotype was seen more than once but under ten times. The genes are TRBV29-1 and TRBJ1-1; D uncertain. This CDR3 comprises 12 residues. Trimming left V 6 bases short and J 0 bases short, with 8 bases between. The V gene's germline CDR1 is SQVTM and CDR2 ANQGSEA. The CDR3 protein is CSVKRMNTEAFF. As DNA, the CDR3 is TGCAGCGTGAAACGGATGAACACTGAAGCTTTCTTT. The whole variable domain, filled in from reference TRBV29-1 and TRBJ1-1, reads SAVISQKPSRDICQRGTSLTIQCQVDSQVTMMFWYRQQPGQSLTLIATANQGSEATYESGFVIDKFPISRPNLTFSTLTVSNMSPEDSSIYLCSVKRMNTEAFFGQGTRLTVV.

The rearrangement links TRBV25-1 to TRBJ2-3, with 8 bases matching TRBD2. In germline, CDR1 is MGHDK, CDR2 SYGVNS. This CDR3 is 12 amino acids long. With V trimmed by 8 bases and J by 12 bases, 10 bases remained unmatched. CDR3 nucleotide sequence: TGTGCCAGCGGAGGTCCCGGGACTAGTCAGTATTTT. Protein sequence: CASGGPGTSQYF.

This clonotype has a count of ten or more. The chain carries TRBV29-1 and TRBJ2-3; TRBD2 aligns across 13 bases. Looked up from germline, CDR1 is SQVTM and CDR2 is ANQGSEA. Trimming at V came to 7 bases and at J to 10 bases, leaving 8 bases not matched to a gene. The CDR3 is 13 residues long. This CDR3 is CSGGLAGVSAQYF. CDR3 nucleotides: TGCAGCGGCGGACTAGCGGGAGTTAGTGCGCAGTATTTT.